One and the same sample provided the 27 T cell receptor beta chains below, sequenced in a study of blood T cells in healthy people across ages. Using a J-beta primer mix together with a sample-barcoded 5' primer, a second PCR was run for about 6 to 12 cycles. TCRdb redid the calling of the 5' RACE reads with MiXCR, one entry per CDR3 protein. Of 1.5 million to 1.8 million distinct CDR3 sequences in the sample, under 55% were seen once. Sequencing was performed on blood. The origin of the receptors is a woman younger than 30 in good health.

This chain uses TRBV6-6 with TRBJ2-3, with TRBD2 as a possible D gene (5 bases). Trimming pared 7 bases from V and 2 bases from J, leaving 13 bases between. In germline, CDR1 is MNHNY, CDR2 SVGAGI (reference sequence). The CDR3 contains 14 residues. The CDR3 coding sequence is TGTGCCAGCACTTCCGGGGATTTCACAGATACGCAGTATTTT. Protein sequence: CASTSGDFTDTQYF.

This chain uses TRBV29-1 with TRBJ2-4, with D possibly matching TRBD1 (7 bases). The CDR3 totals 13 residues. Trimming stripped 6 bases from V and 1 base from J, with 10 bases between. Germline values: CDR1 SQVTM, CDR2 ANQGSEA. This CDR3 is CSVGGQAKNIQYF. CDR3 bases: TGCAGCGTCGGGGGACAGGCCAAAAACATTCAGTACTTC. Full variable domain (outside the CDR3, taken from reference TRBV29-1 and TRBJ2-4): SAVISQKPSRDICQRGTSLTIQCQVDSQVTMMFWYRQQPGQSLTLIATANQGSEATYESGFVIDKFPISRPNLTFSTLTVSNMSPEDSSIYLCSVGGQAKNIQYFGAGTRLSVL.

This clonotype appeared a few times. The V and J genes are TRBV7-6 and TRBJ2-3; D unresolved. CDR1 is SGHVS, CDR2 FNYEAQ, per germline. V shed 5 bases and J shed 4 bases, with 10 bases lying between them. The CDR3 sequence is 13 residues long. This CDR3 reads CASSLLRPDTQYF. The CDR3 nucleotides read TGTGCCAGCAGCCTTTTGAGACCAGATACGCAGTATTTT.

Concerning this clonotype: This could be a read error, since a much larger clone is one nucleotide away. The chain joins TRBV7-6 to TRBJ2-1, with 7 nucleotides matching TRBD2. CDR1 and CDR2 (germline): SGHVS, FNYEAQ. This CDR3 has 14 amino acids. J gave up 7 bases and V 5 bases, and 8 bases lay outside the gene matches. The CDR3 spells CASSVVLGGNEQFF. The CDR3 DNA sequence: TGTGCCAGCAGCGTAGTGCTCGGGGGGAATGAGCAGTTCTTC.

The chain combines TRBV20-1 with TRBJ2-7; tentatively, D is TRBD1 (5 bases). This CDR3 comprises 15 residues. The V gene lost 0 bases and the J gene lost 5 bases, with 17 bases spanning the gap. Germline values: CDR1 DFQATT, CDR2 SNEGSKA (reference sequence). This CDR3 reads CSARDLGHLGNEQYF. In DNA form, the CDR3 reads TGCAGTGCTAGAGATCTAGGACACCTCGGAAACGAGCAGTACTTC.

V usage is TRBV7-2 and J usage is TRBJ2-1; D is perhaps TRBD2 (5 bases). The V gene lost 2 bases and the J gene lost 13 bases, with 18 bases spanning the gap. Germline values: CDR1 SGHTA, CDR2 FQGNSA. CDR3 size: 14 residues. CDR3 coding DNA: TGTGCCAGCAGCTTACAGCCAAGTGGGGAGACCCAGTTCTTC. Protein product: CASSLQPSGETQFF.

This rearrangement joins TRBV7-8 to TRBJ2-1; the match to TRBD1 covers 10 bases. The germline CDR1 and CDR2 sequences are SGHVS and FQNEAQ. The CDR3 is made up of 16 amino acids. V shed 2 bases, J shed 5 bases, and the junction held 6 bases outside the gene matches. The CDR3 DNA is TGTGCCAGCAGCTTAAATCCGGGACAGGGGAACAATGAGCAGTTCTTC. Amino acid sequence: CASSLNPGQGNNEQFF.

The chain joins TRBV7-2 to TRBJ1-6; 8 nucleotides align to TRBD1. Unmatched junction bases numbered 8, after V lost 1 base and J lost 3 bases. This CDR3 comprises 18 residues. Germline CDR1 is SGHTA and CDR2 is FQGNSA. The CDR3 is CASSLVPGGVRYNSPLHF. As DNA, the CDR3 is TGTGCCAGCAGCTTAGTCCCAGGGGGCGTACGCTATAATTCACCCCTCCACTTT. The full variable domain, in which reference TRBV7-2 and TRBJ1-6 provide the parts outside the CDR3, is GAGVSQSPSNKVTEKGKDVELRCDPISGHTALYWYRQSLGQGLEFLIYFQGNSAPDKSGLPSDRFSAERTGGSVSTLTIQRTQQEDSAVYLCASSLVPGGVRYNSPLHFGNGTRLTVT.

This clonotype has only one observation. This chain connects TRBV29-1 to TRBJ2-3; 12 nucleotides line up with TRBD1. CDR3 length equals 16 residues. CDR1 and CDR2 (germline): SQVTM, ANQGSEA. Trimming took 6 bases from V and 5 from J; bases not matched to a gene: 12. The CDR3 protein is CSVGFGTGGFRDTQYF. The CDR3 nucleotides are TGCAGCGTCGGATTTGGGACAGGGGGCTTTCGAGATACGCAGTATTTT.

This chain uses TRBV5-4 with TRBJ2-1; D unclear. The assigned J gene may be wrong: the sequence end matches TRBJ2-7 better. Looked up from germline, CDR1 is SGHNT and CDR2 is YYREEE (reference sequence). This CDR3 is built from 16 residues. CDR3 nucleotides: TGTGCCAGCAGCGACCCTACTCGCAGCTCCTACAATGAGCAGTACTTC. Translation: CASSDPTRSSYNEQYF.

This chain links TRBV15 with TRBJ2-1; D is possibly TRBD1 (5 bases). The germline V gene has CDR1 LNHNV and CDR2 YYDKDF (reference sequence). The V end lost 0 bases, the J end lost 5 bases, and 8 bases lay between the germline ends. This CDR3 has 14 amino acids. CDR3 loop: CATSREKDNNEQFF. CDR3 nucleotides: TGTGCCACCAGCAGAGAGAAGGACAACAATGAGCAGTTCTTC.

About this clonotype itself: A read error is possible here, since a much larger clone lies one base away. V and J are TRBV7-2 and TRBJ1-5; no definite D call. The V gene's germline CDR1 is SGHTA and CDR2 FQGNSA. This CDR3 region has 15 residues. The CDR3 DNA reads as TGTGCCAGCAGCTCCGGGGTTTTTGGCAATCAGCCCAAGCATTTT. Translated: CASSSGVFGNQPKHF.

This chain connects TRBV4-1 to TRBJ2-5, with D hard to call. Deletions cut 4 bases from V and 4 bases from J, with 16 bases between. Germline assignment: CDR1 MGHRA and CDR2 YSYEKL. This CDR3 has 15 amino acids. This chain's CDR3 is CASSLLPGFRETQYF. The CDR3 DNA is TGCGCCAGCAGCCTCTTGCCCGGGTTTCGAGAGACCCAGTACTTC.

In this sample, this clonotype turned up a few times. This chain connects TRBV4-1 to TRBJ2-1; 7 bases agree with TRBD1. The CDR3 length is 13 residues. Germline-derived CDR1 and CDR2 are MGHRA and YSYEKL. Trimming took 0 bases from V and 12 from J; bases not matched to a gene: 5. The CDR3 coding sequence is TGCGCCAGCAGCCAAGACCTAAGACAGGGGCAGTTCTTC. This gives the protein CASSQDLRQGQFF.

This rearrangement joins TRBV9 to TRBJ2-5, with unresolved D. Trimming shortened V by 4 bases and J by 0 bases, and 10 bases separated the two germline ends. This CDR3 contains 14 residues. Germline lookup yields CDR1 SGDLS and CDR2 YYNGEE. For the CDR3, the DNA is TGTGCCAGCAGCTTCAGAGCGTACCAAGAGACCCAGTACTTC. Its protein is CASSFRAYQETQYF.

The chain links TRBV6-4 to TRBJ2-3; D is uncertain. V shed 0 bases and J shed 8 bases, with 6 bases lying between them. This CDR3 is 12 amino acids long. Germline V CDR1 and CDR2: MRHNA, SNTAGT. The CDR3 protein is CASSDSRSTQYF. CDR3 sequence (DNA): TGTGCCAGCAGTGACTCCCGGTCTACGCAGTATTTT.

V usage is TRBV20-1 and J usage is TRBJ2-3; maybe TRBD1 (6 bases). Trimming shortened V by 7 bases and J by 0 bases, and 20 bases separated the two germline ends. Per germline, CDR1 DFQATT and CDR2 SNEGSKA (reference sequence). CDR3 length: 16 amino acids. The chain's CDR3 is CSVYLLTGASTDTQYF. CDR3 bases: TGCAGTGTTTACCTTCTGACAGGCGCTAGCACAGATACGCAGTATTTT.

This clonotype was observed a handful of times. The genes are TRBV28 and TRBJ2-7, with 11 bases aligning to TRBD2. Germline lookup yields CDR1 MDHEN and CDR2 SYDVKM. Unmatched junction bases numbered 4, after V lost 6 bases and J lost 3 bases. The CDR3 spans 14 residues. As DNA, the CDR3 is TGTGCCAGCAGGCTTAGCGGGAGGGGCTACGAGCAGTACTTC. This gives the protein CASRLSGRGYEQYF.

The V and J genes are TRBV29-1 and TRBJ1-1, with D maybe TRBD1 (6 bases). The CDR3 extends over 13 amino acids. CDR1 and CDR2 from the germline V gene are SQVTM and ANQGSEA. The V gene lost 4 bases and the J gene lost 0 bases, with 9 bases spanning the gap. In DNA, the CDR3 is TGCAGCGTTGCCGGACAGCTGAACACTGAAGCTTTCTTT. Translated: CSVAGQLNTEAFF.

This clonotype was counted only a few times. J is TRBJ1-5 and V is TRBV19; 9 nucleotides line up with TRBD1. The V gene's germline CDR1 is LNHDA and CDR2 SQIVND (reference sequence). J gave up 5 bases and V 3 bases, and 5 bases lay outside the gene matches. The CDR3 contains 15 residues. The CDR3 here is CASSITGGWDQPQHF. The CDR3, as DNA: TGTGCCAGTAGTATCACAGGGGGCTGGGATCAGCCCCAGCATTTT.

The chain carries TRBV11-2 and TRBJ2-5; D is unclear. The CDR3 is made up of 13 amino acids. Germline V gene sequence: CDR1 SGHAT, CDR2 FQNNGV. V was clipped by 4 bases and J by 2 bases, with 8 bases between them. CDR3 coding DNA: TGTGCCAGCAGCTCCGGGTGGCAAGAGACCCAGTACTTC. Residues: CASSSGWQETQYF.

There are many counts of this clonotype. The chain links TRBV12-3 or TRBV12-4 to TRBJ1-5; no definite D call. There are 12 residues in the CDR3. Trimming took 2 bases from V and 11 from J, leaving 10 bases between them. The CDR3 DNA reads as TGTGCCAGCAGTTTACGACCCGCGGCCCAGCATTTT. Its protein is CASSLRPAAQHF.

This chain joins TRBV4-3 and TRBJ1-5; no clear D gene. This CDR3 has 16 amino acids. Germline CDR1 is LGHNA and CDR2 is YSLEER. The germline V and J ends were trimmed by 0 bases and 7 bases, with 16 bases remaining between them. The CDR3 region is CASSQDHGRSGQPQHF. CDR3 nucleotide sequence: TGCGCCAGCAGCCAAGATCATGGCAGGTCGGGCCAGCCCCAGCATTTT.

The rearrangement uses TRBV7-9 and TRBJ1-1, with a tentative D call TRBD1 (5 bases). This CDR3 contains 14 residues. Germline CDR1 reads SEHNR; CDR2 reads FQNEAQ (reference sequence). V was shortened by 1 base and J by 5 bases, with 11 bases between the two germline ends. For the CDR3, the DNA is TGTGCCAGCAGCTTAGTCCGAGGGGTTACTGAAGCTTTCTTT. Its translation: CASSLVRGVTEAFF.

This clonotype was seen more than once but under ten times. The chain combines TRBV28 with TRBJ2-5, with D possibly being TRBD1 or TRBD2 (6 bases each). Germline CDR1 is MDHEN and CDR2 is SYDVKM. The CDR3 contains 12 residues. Trimming left V 5 bases short and J 5 bases short, with 9 bases between. The CDR3 DNA reads TGTGCCAGCAGTGGGGGGCTGGAGACCCAGTACTTC. Amino acid sequence: CASSGGLETQYF.

This clonotype was counted a few times. The CDR3, as DNA: TGCAGCGTCCCGCCTGGGACAGCCTCTAACTATGGCTACACCTTC. It codes for CSVPPGTASNYGYTF. The V call is TRBV29-1, the J call TRBJ1-2; 7 bases align to TRBD1. The V gene end was trimmed by 6 bases and the J gene end by 0 bases; junction bases not matched to a gene: 10. CDR1 and CDR2 (germline): SQVTM, ANQGSEA. The CDR3 sequence is 15 residues long.

The V call is TRBV7-2, the J call TRBJ2-6, with 8 bases lining up with TRBD2. Unmatched junction bases numbered 9, after V lost 7 bases and J lost 7 bases. CDR3 size: 15 residues. Germline V gene data show CDR1 as SGHTA and CDR2 as FQGNSA. CDR3 residues: CASNQRLASANVLTF. The CDR3 region has the DNA TGTGCCAGCAACCAGAGACTAGCGAGCGCCAACGTCCTGACTTTC. Combining the CDR3 with reference TRBV7-2 and TRBJ2-6 gives the whole variable domain GAGVSQSPSNKVTEKGKDVELRCDPISGHTALYWYRQSLGQGLEFLIYFQGNSAPDKSGLPSDRFSAERTGGSVSTLTIQRTQQEDSAVYLCASNQRLASANVLTFGAGSRLTVL.